The T cell receptor beta chain described here comes from a study of human T cells and chemical hapten exposure. This clonotype was counted at least ten times. Trimming removed 4 bases at V and 5 bases at J, with 12 bases between. CDR1 LNHNV and CDR2 YYDKDF come from the germline V gene (reference sequence). This CDR3 region has 14 residues. The template was total RNA from unfractionated whole blood. Individual cDNA molecules in this library carried unique molecular identifiers. MiXCR, applied by TCRdb to the reads, yields one record per CDR3 protein. The sample carries around 120,000 distinct CDR3 sequences, 8% to 9.5% recorded once.

The clonotype was recovered from a human donor in good health. Some clones in this sample may be carry-over from other donors' samples. Sequenced material: whole blood. The chain joins TRBV15 to TRBJ1-5, with a tentative D call TRBD1 (5 bases). CDR3 amino acids: CATSNRGRDQPQHF. The CDR3 nucleotides read TGTGCCACCAGCAACCGGGGCCGAGATCAGCCCCAGCATTTT.